This T cell receptor beta chain was sequenced for a study of blood T cell repertoires in COVID-19. Sequencing used immunoSEQ multiplex PCR; TCRdb keeps in-frame clones, though not all of them. The repertoire holds a few hundred thousand clones, with approximately 90% as singletons. V lost 2 bases to trimming and J lost 4 bases; unmatched junction nucleotides: 2. The CDR3 consists of 13 residues. Per germline, CDR1 SQVTM and CDR2 ANQGSEA. This clonotype was obtained from a woman aged 30 to 39 with COVID-19, enrolled during active disease. The source material was peripheral blood. The chain uses TRBV29-1 and TRBJ1-2; 9 positions agree with TRBD1. The CDR3 DNA follows: TGCAGCGTTGAAACAGGGGGCGGCTATGGCTACACCTTC. Its translation: CSVETGGGYGYTF. Full variable domain (rest looked up from reference TRBV29-1 and TRBJ1-2): SAVISQKPSRDICQRGTSLTIQCQVDSQVTMMFWYRQQPGQSLTLIATANQGSEATYESGFVIDKFPISRPNLTFSTLTVSNMSPEDSSIYLCSVETGGGYGYTFGSGTRLTVV.